Below, 29 T cell receptor beta chains from the same sample are listed, as sequenced in a study of human T cells and chemical hapten exposure. Time point in this sample: pre-sensitization, week 0. Described treatment: therapeutic diphenylcyclopropenone sensitization with weekly scalp DPC. From the RACE reads, TCRdb called clonotypes with MiXCR, one entry per CDR3 protein. Here the sample spans 150,000 to 200,000 distinct CDR3 sequences, 30% being singletons. Source: whole blood, taken in connection with sensitization to the hapten diphenylcyclopropenone (DPC). These receptors were taken from a woman between 25 and 40 years old with alopecia areata. Some clones in this sample may be carry-over from other donors' samples.

CDR3 bases: TGCAGCGTTGGCCCAGGGGAGGCCACTGAAGCTTTCTTT. This sequence encodes CSVGPGEATEAFF. The V gene is TRBV29-1, the J gene TRBJ1-1, with D tentatively TRBD1 (6 bases). The CDR3 is made up of 13 amino acids. Germline V CDR1 and CDR2: SQVTM, ANQGSEA. V lost 4 bases to trimming and J lost 4 bases, with 13 bases between them.

J is TRBJ1-2 and V is TRBV28, with a tentative D call TRBD1 (5 bases). The V end lost 8 bases, the J end lost 4 bases, and 11 bases lay between the germline ends. Germline V CDR1 and CDR2: MDHEN, SYDVKM. The CDR3 covers 12 residues. Written as DNA, the CDR3 is TGTGCCAGCGTTTCGGGGGGCTATGGCTACACCTTC. Protein sequence: CASVSGGYGYTF.

The sample holds a few counts of this clonotype. The rearrangement uses TRBV7-9 and TRBJ2-2, with 10 bases fitting TRBD2. This CDR3 has 14 residues. The trim removed 6 bases at V and 7 bases at J, leaving 5 bases unmatched. In germline, CDR1 is SEHNR, CDR2 FQNEAQ (reference sequence). CDR3 region: CASRLAGRNGELFF. CDR3 in DNA: TGTGCCAGCAGACTAGCGGGACGAAACGGGGAGCTGTTTTTT.

The chain has TRBV24-1 and TRBJ2-2, with no clear D. V was cut by 3 bases and J by 6 bases, with 7 bases left in between. The length of the CDR3 is 13 residues. Germline lookup yields CDR1 KGHDR and CDR2 SFDVKD. The CDR3 DNA is TGTGCCACCAGTGATAGGGTGGCCGGGGAGCTGTTTTTT. Encoded protein: CATSDRVAGELFF.

This chain uses TRBV18 with TRBJ1-4; 8 positions match TRBD1. The CDR3 has 14 residues. Germline V gene lookup returns CDR1 KGHSH and CDR2 LQKENI. V lost 4 bases to trimming and J lost 7 bases; unmatched junction nucleotides: 5. For the CDR3, the DNA is TGTGCCAGCTCACGGGACAGGTTGAGTGAAAAACTGTTTTTT. This encodes CASSRDRLSEKLFF.

In this sample, this clonotype turned up many times. The gene calls are TRBV9 and TRBJ2-5, with 16 bases fitting TRBD2. J gave up 6 bases and V 4 bases, and 6 bases lay outside the gene matches. Germline lookup yields CDR1 SGDLS and CDR2 YYNGEE. CDR3 length: 16 amino acids. The CDR3 is CASSPGTSGGAKTQYF. The CDR3 DNA follows: TGTGCCAGCAGCCCAGGGACTAGCGGGGGGGCAAAGACCCAGTACTTC.

The rearrangement joins TRBV4-3 to TRBJ2-5; no clear D. The germline CDR1 and CDR2 sequences are LGHNA and YSLEER. The V and J ends lost 0 bases and 5 bases respectively, with 10 bases between them. This CDR3 contains 14 residues. The CDR3 DNA follows: TGCGCCAGCAGCCAAGATTCCCAACCCGAGACCCAGTACTTC. Amino acid sequence: CASSQDSQPETQYF.

This clonotype was seen a few times. CDR3 region: CAISDSTGAGEKLFF. The CDR3 nucleotides are TGTGCCATCAGTGACTCGACAGGAGCCGGGGAAAAACTGTTTTTT. The rearrangement uses TRBV10-3 and TRBJ1-4, with D maybe TRBD1 (6 bases). Trimming shortened V by 3 bases and J by 8 bases, and 16 bases separated the two germline ends. CDR1 and CDR2 (germline): ENHRY, SYGVKD. This CDR3 region has 15 residues.

This chain links TRBV3-1 with TRBJ2-7; D remains unclear. Trimming removed 3 bases from V and 0 bases from J, with 6 bases in between. The CDR3 totals 13 residues. Germline lookup yields CDR1 LGHDT and CDR2 YNNKEL (reference sequence). The CDR3 DNA follows: TGTGCCAGCAGCCACTGGGTCTCCTACGAGCAGTACTTC. This sequence encodes CASSHWVSYEQYF.

This clonotype has a handful of counts. The chain employs TRBV29-1 and TRBJ1-5; 7 bases map to TRBD1. The CDR3 length is 12 residues. The J segment lost 6 bases and the V segment lost 7 bases, leaving 6 bases of the junction unmatched. In germline, CDR1 is SQVTM, CDR2 ANQGSEA. The CDR3 bases are TGCAGCGCTGGACAGGCGGGTCAGCCCCAGCATTTT. It is translated as CSAGQAGQPQHF.

V and J are TRBV28 and TRBJ2-7; TRBD1 aligns across 7 bases. CDR3 length equals 19 residues. J gave up 2 bases and V 8 bases, and 24 bases lay outside the gene matches. The germline V gene encodes CDR1 MDHEN and CDR2 SYDVKM. The CDR3 coding sequence is TGTGCCAGCTGGCCCAGCGGCCCCAGCCGACAGGGTGATACCTACGAGCAGTACTTC. It encodes CASWPSGPSRQGDTYEQYF.

The rearrangement uses TRBV4-1 and TRBJ1-1, with 7 bases lining up with TRBD1. With 0 bases clipped from V and 7 bases from J, the junction kept 8 bases outside the gene matches. The CDR3 sequence is 15 residues long. Germline assignment: CDR1 MGHRA and CDR2 YSYEKL. CDR3 loop: CASSQDHGTANEAFF. The CDR3, as DNA: TGCGCCAGCAGCCAAGATCATGGGACAGCCAATGAAGCTTTCTTT.

The chain joins TRBV20-1 to TRBJ1-2, with 7 bases aligning to TRBD1. Trimming took 7 bases from V and 5 from J; bases not matched to a gene: 7. The germline V gene encodes CDR1 DFQATT and CDR2 SNEGSKA (reference sequence). The CDR3 consists of 12 residues. The CDR3 sequence: CSVPQGLYGYTF. CDR3 bases: TGCAGTGTTCCACAGGGGCTTTATGGCTACACCTTC.

The chain combines TRBV24-1 with TRBJ2-1, with D tentatively TRBD1 (6 bases). The CDR3 runs 15 residues. Germline V gene sequence: CDR1 KGHDR, CDR2 SFDVKD. V was shortened by 5 bases and J by 6 bases, with 16 bases between the two germline ends. The CDR3 nucleotides are TGTGCCACCAGTGCTTCAGGGGCCCCGCCCAATGAGCAGTTCTTC. This translates into CATSASGAPPNEQFF.

The chain carries TRBV20-1 and TRBJ2-1; D is perhaps TRBD2 (5 bases). The V gene lost 5 bases and the J gene lost 3 bases, with 8 bases spanning the gap. The V gene's germline CDR1 is DFQATT and CDR2 SNEGSKA (reference sequence). The CDR3 sequence is 12 residues long. The chain's CDR3 is CSADDYYNEQFF. CDR3 in DNA: TGCAGTGCTGATGACTACTACAATGAGCAGTTCTTC.

The chain is built from TRBV20-1 and TRBJ1-2; 7 bases map to TRBD1. The V segment lost 1 base and the J segment 8 bases; nucleotides outside the gene matches: 10. Germline V gene data show CDR1 as DFQATT and CDR2 as SNEGSKA (reference sequence). The CDR3 contains 14 residues. CDR3 protein: CSARVDRGREGYTF. In DNA form, the CDR3 reads TGCAGTGCTAGAGTGGATAGGGGGCGTGAAGGCTACACCTTC.

The chain combines TRBV27 with TRBJ2-7, with D tentatively TRBD2 (7 bases). The CDR3 is 15 amino acids. V lost 6 bases and J lost 2, with 17 bases in between. Germline-derived CDR1 and CDR2 are MNHEY and SMNVEV (reference sequence). CDR3 nucleotide sequence: TGTGCCAGCAGAAGGGGGGGCGCAGCTACCTACGAGCAGTACTTC. It codes for CASRRGGAATYEQYF.

The V gene is TRBV20-1, the J gene TRBJ2-5; D ambiguous. This CDR3 is 14 amino acids long. Germline V gene lookup returns CDR1 DFQATT and CDR2 SNEGSKA (reference sequence). The V gene lost 0 bases and the J gene lost 6 bases, with 14 bases spanning the gap. The CDR3 DNA is TGCAGTGCTAGAGAACCGGGTTCCCGACAGACCCAGTACTTC. Protein product: CSAREPGSRQTQYF.

This chain connects TRBV5-1 to TRBJ2-5, with D perhaps TRBD1 or TRBD2 (5 bases each). This CDR3 has 14 amino acids. Germline V gene data show CDR1 as SGHRS and CDR2 as YFSETQ. V was clipped by 3 bases and J by 2 bases, with 11 bases between them. CDR3 residues: CASSSKGPQETQYF. The CDR3 nucleotides are TGCGCCAGCAGCTCGAAGGGACCGCAAGAGACCCAGTACTTC. The full variable domain, completed using reference TRBV5-1 and TRBJ2-5, is KAGVTQTPRYLIKTRGQQVTLSCSPISGHRSVSWYQQTPGQGLQFLFEYFSETQRNKGNFPGRFSGRQFSNSRSEMNVSTLELGDSALYLCASSSKGPQETQYFGPGTRLLVL.

This clonotype occurred a few times. The chain links TRBV29-1 to TRBJ2-3; weak D call: TRBD2 (7 bases). The CDR3 runs 13 residues. The V end lost 2 bases, the J end lost 8 bases, and 14 bases lay between the germline ends. Per the germline V gene, CDR1 is SQVTM and CDR2 is ANQGSEA. CDR3 sequence: CSVESRGGGTQYF. The CDR3 region has the DNA TGCAGCGTTGAAAGTCGGGGAGGGGGTACGCAGTATTTT.

J is TRBJ2-5 and V is TRBV28; 15 nucleotides agree with TRBD2. The CDR3 is 16 residues long. V dropped 6 bases and J dropped 8; count of bases not matched to a gene: 10. From germline, CDR1 is MDHEN and CDR2 SYDVKM. The CDR3 loop reads CASSWTSGGASLTQYF. As DNA, the CDR3 is TGTGCCAGCAGCTGGACTAGCGGGGGGGCTTCGCTCACCCAGTACTTC.

The chain links TRBV28 to TRBJ1-5; a possible D gene is TRBD1 (6 bases). Germline CDR1 reads MDHEN; CDR2 reads SYDVKM. The CDR3 contains 16 residues. Trimming pared 2 bases from V and 4 bases from J, leaving 15 bases between. CDR3 amino acids: CASSLRAGVENQPQHF. The CDR3 DNA reads as TGTGCCAGCAGTTTAAGGGCAGGGGTCGAAAATCAGCCCCAGCATTTT.

This clonotype was detected a few times. The chain carries TRBV10-3 and TRBJ2-3, with 8 bases lining up with TRBD2. The V gene end was trimmed by 9 bases and the J gene end by 0 bases; junction bases not matched to a gene: 5. The germline V gene encodes CDR1 ENHRY and CDR2 SYGVKD. CDR3 length: 14 residues. CDR3 in DNA: TGTGCCATGAGCGGGGGCCCTAGCACAGATACGCAGTATTTT. Amino acids: CAMSGGPSTDTQYF.

This clonotype was seen a handful of times. This rearrangement joins TRBV20-1 to TRBJ2-5; no firm D call. Deletions cut 4 bases from V and 1 base from J, with 4 bases between. There are 11 residues in the CDR3. The V gene's germline CDR1 is DFQATT and CDR2 SNEGSKA (reference sequence). CDR3 in DNA: TGCAGTGCTACCAGCCAAGAGACCCAGTACTTC. Protein: CSATSQETQYF.

This clonotype has a handful of counts. Mismatch with germline at one junction end may stem from a read error. This sequence joins TRBV11-2 and TRBJ2-5; D gene uncertain. Germline V gene data show CDR1 as SGHAT and CDR2 as FQNNGV. The CDR3 length is 17 residues. The CDR3 spells CASSLDPPWSIKETQYF. The CDR3 nucleotides are TGTGCCAGCAGTTTAGACCCTCCGTGGAGCATAAAAGAGACCCAGTACTTC.

This clonotype was seen a few times. J is TRBJ2-2 and V is TRBV11-3; a weak D match, TRBD2 (5 bases). The CDR3 length is 13 residues. Trimming shortened V by 4 bases and J by 8 bases, and 11 bases separated the two germline ends. Germline CDR1 and CDR2: SGHNT and YENEEA. The CDR3 nucleotides read TGTGCCAGCAGCTCTGTCTCGGGGGGGGAGCTGTTTTTT. Translated, it gives CASSSVSGGELFF. Drawing the rest from reference TRBV11-3 and TRBJ2-2, the complete variable domain is EAGVVQSPRYKIIEKKQPVAFWCNPISGHNTLYWYLQNLGQGPELLIRYENEEAVDDSQLPKDRFSAERLKGVDSTLKIQPAELGDSAVYLCASSSVSGGELFFGEGSRLTVL.

This chain connects TRBV6-5 to TRBJ2-1; D not resolved. Germline CDR1 reads MNHEY; CDR2 reads SVGAGI. V lost 2 bases to trimming and J lost 6 bases, with 5 bases between them. The CDR3 contains 12 residues. The chain's CDR3 is CASSYDSNEQFF. The CDR3 DNA follows: TGTGCCAGCAGTTACGACTCCAATGAGCAGTTCTTC.

A few counts support this clonotype. This chain joins TRBV30 and TRBJ2-1; no definite D call. Germline V gives CDR1 GTSNPN, CDR2 SVGIG (reference sequence). The V end was cut by 3 bases, the J end by 3 bases, with 9 bases between. The CDR3 is made up of 13 amino acids. CDR3: CAWSLNSYNEQFF. For the CDR3, the DNA is TGTGCCTGGAGCCTAAATAGCTACAATGAGCAGTTCTTC.

This clonotype has more than one count but fewer than ten. The chain recombines TRBV29-1 with TRBJ2-3, with TRBD2 matching 9 bases. This CDR3 has 14 amino acids. The V segment lost 4 bases and the J segment 2 bases; nucleotides outside the gene matches: 4. CDR1 SQVTM and CDR2 ANQGSEA come from the germline V gene. The CDR3 DNA reads as TGCAGCGTTGGTTTAGCGGGGGTCACAGATACGCAGTATTTT. This translates into CSVGLAGVTDTQYF.